A selection of T cell receptor beta chains follows, all from one sample in a study of CD8 T cells in ankylosing spondylitis. One entry per CDR3 protein results from TCRdb running MiXCR on the 5' RACE reads. The data contain 85,000 to 90,000 distinct CDR3 sequences, roughly 27% of them singletons. Material: blood, either unsorted or a sorted T cell fraction (not recorded which). The receptors originated from a male donor with ankylosing spondylitis or in good health (not recorded which). CDR3s include the opening cysteine and the closing phenylalanine or tryptophan. The D gene is left open where the match is weak. Not all rows give a size; the values are once, few, many and, for expanded clones, a class.

v_gene	j_gene	d_gene	abundance	CDR3aa	CDR3nt
TRBV20-1	TRBJ2-7	.	.	CSARILGSEQYF	TGCAGTGCCAGGATACTAGGAAGCGAGCAGTACTTC
TRBV7-9	TRBJ2-5	.	few	CASSRPRGGETQYF	TGTGCCAGCAGCAGGCCAAGGGGAGGAGAGACCCAGTACTTC
TRBV20-1	TRBJ2-1	.	many	CSATPESSYNEQFF	TGCAGTGCTACCCCGGAGAGCTCCTACAATGAGCAGTTCTTC
TRBV10-1	TRBJ2-1	TRBD2	.	CASSDPASGSREQFF	TGCGCCAGCAGTGATCCGGCTAGCGGGAGTCGGGAGCAGTTCTTC
TRBV7-9	TRBJ1-5	.	many	CASSRLGEDQHF	TGTGCCAGCAGCCGCCTGGGGGAGGACCAGCATTTT
TRBV20-1	TRBJ1-2	.	.	CSASSLDRHEMGYGYTF	TGCAGTGCTTCTTCCCTAGACAGGCACGAGATGGGGTATGGCTACACCTTC
TRBV6-1	TRBJ2-1	TRBD2	.	CASRGTSGGASYNEQFF	TGTGCCAGCAGAGGGACTAGCGGGGGGGCCTCCTACAATGAGCAGTTCTTC
TRBV20-1	TRBJ2-3	TRBD2	.	CSAGLAGGPKDTQYF	TGCAGTGCGGGACTAGCGGGGGGGCCGAAAGATACGCAGTATTTT
TRBV7-9	TRBJ2-3	TRBD1	few	CASSGRDREDTQYF	TGTGCCAGCAGCGGGCGGGACAGGGAAGATACGCAGTATTTT
TRBV18	TRBJ1-4	.	.	CASSPRKKEKLFF	TGTGCCAGCTCACCACGGAAAAAGGAAAAACTGTTTTTT
TRBV5-6	TRBJ1-1	.	few	CASRNSFGGAVRNTEAFF	TGTGCCAGCAGAAATAGCTTTGGGGGCGCGGTAAGGAACACTGAAGCTTTCTTT
TRBV3-1	TRBJ2-7	.	few	CASSQGISYEQYF	TGTGCCAGCAGCCAAGGGATCTCCTACGAGCAGTACTTC
TRBV6-1	TRBJ2-1	.	.	CASSENLMGLHEQFF	TGTGCCAGCAGTGAAAACTTGATGGGGCTCCATGAGCAGTTCTTC
TRBV18	TRBJ2-5	.	once	CASSPFQDSQETQYF	TGTGCCAGCTCACCTTTCCAGGACAGCCAAGAGACCCAGTACTTC
TRBV20-1	TRBJ2-7	TRBD2	many	CSAIGLAGVHEQYF	TGCAGTGCGATTGGACTAGCGGGAGTCCACGAGCAGTACTTC
TRBV9	TRBJ2-3	.	many	CASSVDGPPDTQYF	TGTGCCAGCAGCGTAGACGGCCCCCCTGATACGCAGTATTTT
TRBV5-1	TRBJ2-3	.	.	CASSPGTGGNTQYF	TGCGCCAGCAGCCCCGGGACCGGTGGTAATACGCAGTATTTT
TRBV5-1	TRBJ2-3	.	.	CASSLFPTDTQYF	TGCGCCAGCAGCTTGTTCCCCACAGATACGCAGTATTTT
TRBV7-9	TRBJ2-5	TRBD2	.	CASSLWVGGLQETQYF	TGTGCCAGCAGCTTATGGGTGGGAGGGCTCCAAGAGACCCAGTACTTC
TRBV5-1	TRBJ1-1	.	.	CASSLELGGNTEAFF	TGCGCCAGCAGCTTGGAGTTAGGAGGCAACACTGAAGCTTTCTTT
TRBV7-9	TRBJ1-2	.	.	CASSFRGPDYTF	TGTGCCAGCAGCTTCAGGGGCCCTGATTACACCTTC
TRBV11-2	TRBJ2-3	.	few	CASSSHLTDTQYF	TGTGCCAGCAGCTCTCACCTGACAGATACGCAGTATTTT
TRBV27	TRBJ1-1	TRBD1	few	CASSADRGNTEAFF	TGTGCCAGCAGTGCCGACAGGGGGAACACTGAAGCTTTCTTT
TRBV11-2	TRBJ2-3	TRBD2	many	CASSLSGGTDTQYF	TGTGCCAGCAGCTTAAGCGGGGGCACAGATACGCAGTATTTT
TRBV12-3/TRBV12-4	TRBJ2-1	TRBD1	.	CASSSRTGVYNEQFF	TGTGCCAGCAGTTCCCGGACAGGGGTATACAATGAGCAGTTCTTC
TRBV5-1	TRBJ1-5	.	once	CASSLEGSWPQPQHF	TGCGCCAGCAGCTTGGAGGGATCTTGGCCTCAGCCCCAGCATTTT
TRBV29-1	TRBJ1-4	.	.	CSAGVTGEKLFF	TGCAGCGCGGGAGTCACAGGCGAAAAACTGTTTTTT
TRBV20-1	TRBJ1-1	.	.	CRAGMNTEAFF	TGCAGAGCTGGGATGAACACTGAAGCTTTCTTT
TRBV28	TRBJ1-1	.	.	CASSWTVRNEAFF	TGTGCCAGCAGTTGGACAGTCCGCAATGAAGCTTTCTTT
TRBV29-1	TRBJ2-2	.	.	CSVEGDPLTGELFF	TGCAGCGTTGAGGGGGACCCTCTAACCGGGGAGCTGTTTTTT
TRBV10-3	TRBJ1-4	TRBD1	.	CAISVGQENEKLFF	TGTGCCATCAGTGTTGGACAGGAGAATGAAAAACTGTTTTTT
TRBV7-3	TRBJ2-1	.	many	CASSLGKARVTEQFF	TGTGCCAGCAGCTTAGGTAAAGCGCGGGTGACTGAGCAGTTCTTC